This record looks at one T cell receptor (beta chain) sequence and its context. The antigen remains unidentified. TCRdb's table, derived via immunoSEQ multiplex PCR, lists solely in-frame clones and lacks some. The sample has about 31,000 clones; roughly 90% are singletons. CDR1 LGHDT and CDR2 YNNKEL come from the germline V gene (reference sequence). The CDR3 is 13 amino acids. V was pared by 4 bases and J by 5 bases, with 8 bases between. These data come from a study of T cell responses to AZD1222 COVID-19 vaccine. Overall study findings and caveats: Only 5 or 6 people who got AZD1222 tested seropositive at baseline. With two AZD1222 doses given, Spike-specific TCR breadth and depth both rose.

This TCR was recovered from an adult who received the AZD1222 COVID-19 vaccine. The specimen comprised peripheral blood, sampled 28 days after the second AZD1222 dose. The chain has TRBV3-1 (or the pseudogene TRBV3-2) and TRBJ2-2, with D hard to call. The CDR3 DNA reads as TGTGCCAGCAGCCGACGTGGGACCGGGGAGCTGTTTTTT. Translated, it gives CASSRRGTGELFF.